This passage covers 22 T cell receptor beta chains from one sample sequenced in a study of T cells in Graves' hyperthyroidism and ophthalmopathy. Researchers amplified the TCR beta CDR3 regions from RNA transcripts. The HTBI primer set drove a first-round RT-PCR of the TCR CDR3. Each CDR3 protein gets one entry after TCRdb re-called the multiplex PCR reads with MiXCR. The sample lists roughly 400,000 distinct CDR3 sequences; around an eighth were seen once. Input material: blood. The receptors were gathered from a man in his forties or fifties with Graves' ophthalmopathy.

This clonotype was recorded a few times. The chain is built from TRBV27 and TRBJ1-5; tentatively, D is TRBD1 (6 bases). Trimming took off 2 bases at V and 3 bases at J, with 20 bases between the two ends. The CDR3 contains 18 residues. The germline gives CDR1 MNHEY, CDR2 SMNVEV (reference sequence). This CDR3 is CASSLGSTGWGANQPQHF. CDR3 DNA: TGTGCCAGCAGTTTAGGGTCGACGGGATGGGGGGCCAATCAGCCCCAGCATTTT.

This clonotype was counted a few times. The chain employs TRBV9 and TRBJ2-7, with D maybe TRBD2 (6 bases). There are 14 residues in the CDR3. Germline values: CDR1 SGDLS, CDR2 YYNGEE. V was trimmed by 0 bases and J by 7 bases, leaving 14 bases between them. In DNA, the CDR3 is TGTGCCAGCAGCGTAGTGGCTAGCGACCGGGAGCAGTACTTC. As protein: CASSVVASDREQYF.

The chain combines TRBV27 with TRBJ1-1, with D possibly being TRBD1 (6 bases). The CDR3 contains 14 residues. Germline assignment: CDR1 MNHEY and CDR2 SMNVEV (reference sequence). Trimming removed 5 bases at V and 4 bases at J, with 14 bases between. CDR3 residues: CASSPQGLPTEAFF. The CDR3, as DNA: TGTGCCAGCAGTCCACAGGGTCTGCCCACTGAAGCTTTCTTT.

The genes are TRBV27 and TRBJ2-1, with 10 bases matching TRBD2. Germline trimming cut 0 bases from V and 7 bases from J; bases unmatched to any gene: 15. CDR1 is MNHEY, CDR2 SMNVEV, per germline (reference sequence). The length of the CDR3 is 19 residues. As DNA, the CDR3 is TGTGCCAGCAGTTTATCTCGGGCTGGGCTAGCGGGAGTGTCGAATGAGCAGTTCTTC. It encodes CASSLSRAGLAGVSNEQFF.

V usage is TRBV20-1 and J usage is TRBJ2-1; 11 positions match TRBD2. The ends lost 3 bases at V and 7 bases at J; junction bases unmatched: 5. The CDR3 is 14 amino acids. Germline assignment: CDR1 DFQATT and CDR2 SNEGSKA (reference sequence). The CDR3 DNA is TGCAGTGCTAGTCTAGCGGGGGGACGGAATGAGCAGTTCTTC. Its protein product is CSASLAGGRNEQFF.

CDR3 DNA: TGTGCCAGCAGCCTCCAGCGAGGGGCCCAGGGAGCTGAAGCTTTCTTT. Protein sequence: CASSLQRGAQGAEAFF. The gene calls are TRBV5-5 and TRBJ1-1; tentative D call: TRBD1 (5 bases). The CDR3 is made up of 16 amino acids. The germline gives CDR1 SGHKS, CDR2 YYEKEE (reference sequence). Trimming stripped 4 bases from V and 6 bases from J, with 22 bases between.

This clonotype was counted many times. The V call is TRBV3-1, the J call TRBJ2-7; D remains ambiguous. The CDR3 extends over 15 amino acids. From germline, CDR1 is LGHDT and CDR2 YNNKEL (reference sequence). Trimming removed 2 bases at V and 0 bases at J, with 11 bases between. CDR3 DNA sequence: TGTGCCAGCAGCCAAAAAGGGCACCGCTCCTACGAGCAGTACTTC. Translating gives CASSQKGHRSYEQYF.

The chain combines TRBV20-1 with TRBJ2-7; possibly TRBD1 for D (6 bases). The CDR3 has 16 residues. From germline, CDR1 is DFQATT and CDR2 SNEGSKA (reference sequence). The germline V and J ends were trimmed by 3 bases and 0 bases, with 18 bases remaining between them. For the CDR3, the DNA is TGCAGTGCTAGGGAGACAGGCCTAAGGAGCTCCTACGAGCAGTACTTC. This gives the protein CSARETGLRSSYEQYF.

This clonotype was seen at least ten times. This chain uses TRBV20-1 with TRBJ2-3; possible D gene TRBD2, 6 bases. Germline V gives CDR1 DFQATT, CDR2 SNEGSKA (reference sequence). The CDR3 is made up of 13 amino acids. V lost 3 bases and J 1 base, leaving 8 bases between the germline ends. The CDR3 nucleotides are TGCAGTGCTAGTCCGGGGGGCACAGATACGCAGTATTTT. Its protein is CSASPGGTDTQYF.

This sequence joins TRBV9 and TRBJ2-1; no clear D. Trimming stripped 0 bases from V and 5 bases from J, with 6 bases between. The CDR3 has 13 residues. CDR1 is SGDLS, CDR2 YYNGEE, per germline. The CDR3 DNA sequence: TGTGCCAGCAGCGTAGGCAGAGACAATGAGCAGTTCTTC. Encoded protein: CASSVGRDNEQFF.

There are many counts of this clonotype. The rearrangement uses TRBV2 and TRBJ2-3; perhaps D is TRBD1 or TRBD2 (5 bases each). This CDR3 comprises 16 residues. CDR1 is SNHLY and CDR2 is FYNNEI in the germline V gene. V lost 1 base, J lost 5 bases, and 16 bases lay in between. Written as DNA, the CDR3 is TGTGCCAGCAGTGAAGAATCAGCGAGGGGTGTAGATACGCAGTATTTT. Translating gives CASSEESARGVDTQYF.

This clonotype showed up many times. The chain joins TRBV20-1 to TRBJ2-5, with 7 bases that match TRBD2. The CDR3 length is 16 residues. Germline V CDR1 and CDR2: DFQATT, SNEGSKA (reference sequence). J gave up 5 bases and V 3 bases, and 15 bases lay outside the gene matches. CDR3 in DNA: TGCAGTGCTAGGGGAGGGACCCAGGTGTTTTTGGAGACCCAGTACTTC. Encoded protein: CSARGGTQVFLETQYF.

This clonotype was seen repeatedly, ten times or more. The chain combines TRBV29-1 with TRBJ2-1; no reliable D call. This CDR3 has 16 residues. From germline, CDR1 is SQVTM and CDR2 ANQGSEA. The ends were cut back, 0 bases at V and 0 bases at J, with 12 bases in the middle. CDR3 nucleotide sequence: TGCAGCGTTGAAGATCACGCCCCGAGCTCCTACAATGAGCAGTTCTTC. Residues: CSVEDHAPSSYNEQFF.

This sequence joins TRBV20-1 and TRBJ2-5; maybe TRBD1 (6 bases). Between the trimmed V and J ends, which lost 0 bases and 1 base, there was a span of 12 bases. Germline V gene lookup returns CDR1 DFQATT and CDR2 SNEGSKA (reference sequence). The CDR3 covers 15 residues. The CDR3 DNA reads as TGCAGTGCTAGAGATTCCAGACAGGCCCAAGAGACCCAGTACTTC. This translates into CSARDSRQAQETQYF.

This clonotype was picked up many times. The chain links TRBV30 to TRBJ2-3; the match to TRBD1 covers 8 bases. Unmatched junction bases numbered 5, after V lost 2 bases and J lost 1 base. Per germline, CDR1 GTSNPN and CDR2 SVGIG (reference sequence). This CDR3 has 15 amino acids. Written as DNA, the CDR3 is TGTGCCTGGAGTCGTGCAGGGGGCCGCACAGATACGCAGTATTTT. This encodes CAWSRAGGRTDTQYF.

The table lists this clonotype with a few counts. The chain combines TRBV24-1 with TRBJ2-1, with 11 bases matching TRBD2. The CDR3 runs 15 residues. The J segment lost 7 bases and the V segment lost 2 bases, leaving 3 bases of the junction unmatched. CDR1 and CDR2 (germline): KGHDR, SFDVKD. In nucleotides, the CDR3 is TGTGCCACCAGTGATTCTAGCGGGAGGATTAATGAGCAGTTCTTC. Its protein is CATSDSSGRINEQFF.

The genes are TRBV4-1 and TRBJ2-1; 11 bases match TRBD2. CDR1 and CDR2 from the germline V gene are MGHRA and YSYEKL. CDR3 length: 19 residues. V dropped 4 bases and J dropped 4; count of bases not matched to a gene: 15. The CDR3 sequence: CASSLMLGLAANDYNEQFF. The CDR3, as DNA: TGCGCCAGCAGCCTGATGTTGGGACTAGCGGCCAACGATTACAATGAGCAGTTCTTC.

This clonotype has only a few counts. The chain uses TRBV7-3 and TRBJ2-3; D may be TRBD2 (6 bases). Germline CDR1 SGHTA, CDR2 FQGTGA. Trimming took off 0 bases at V and 0 bases at J, with 7 bases between the two ends. CDR3 length: 15 amino acids. The CDR3 protein is CASSLTRESTDTQYF. In DNA form, the CDR3 reads TGTGCCAGCAGCTTAACACGGGAGAGCACAGATACGCAGTATTTT. The full variable domain, with the rest looked up from reference TRBV7-3 and TRBJ2-3, is GAGVSQTPSNKVTEKGKYVELRCDPISGHTALYWYRQSLGQGPEFLIYFQGTGAADDSGLPNDRFFAVRPEGSVSTLKIQRTERGDSAVYLCASSLTRESTDTQYFGPGTRLTVL.

The chain carries TRBV14 and TRBJ2-5; D might be TRBD1 (6 bases). The germline V gene encodes CDR1 SGHDN and CDR2 FVKESK. V lost 0 bases to trimming and J lost 5 bases, with 13 bases between them. CDR3 length equals 15 residues. CDR3 sequence reads: CASSQEFRGRETQYF. DNA for the CDR3: TGTGCCAGCAGCCAAGAGTTCAGGGGCAGGGAGACCCAGTACTTC.

The chain has TRBV6-5 and TRBJ2-1, with 7 positions matching TRBD2. With V trimmed by 0 bases and J by 4 bases, 9 bases remained unmatched. This CDR3 comprises 17 residues. The germline CDR1 and CDR2 sequences are MNHEY and SVGAGI. For the CDR3, the DNA is TGTGCCAGCAGTTACTCCTTTGGCGGGACTAAATACAATGAGCAGTTCTTC. This translates into CASSYSFGGTKYNEQFF.

In its sample, this clonotype was seen many times. The chain uses TRBV28 and TRBJ2-1; perhaps TRBD2 as D (6 bases). V lost 2 bases, J lost 5 bases, and 19 bases lay in between. The CDR3 has 17 residues. Germline V gene data show CDR1 as MDHEN and CDR2 as SYDVKM. The CDR3 DNA reads TGTGCCAGCAGTTTACCCCCTTCGGGACTTTCCAACAATGAGCAGTTCTTC. It yields the protein CASSLPPSGLSNNEQFF.

This clonotype was seen many times. The chain couples TRBV7-6 to TRBJ2-7, with a weak D call TRBD2 (5 bases). Trimming shortened V by 5 bases and J by 2 bases, and 13 bases separated the two germline ends. The CDR3 is 14 residues long. Germline loops: CDR1 SGHVS, CDR2 FNYEAQ. The CDR3 loop is CASSLRTGTYEQYF. CDR3 in DNA: TGTGCCAGCAGCCTCCGGACGGGGACCTACGAGCAGTACTTC.